The text below deals with one T cell receptor beta chain. This sample stems from a study of blood T cell repertoires in COVID-19. CDR3 length: 12 amino acids. Germline V gene sequence: CDR1 SGHNT, CDR2 YYREEE (reference sequence). The V end was cut by 2 bases, the J end by 10 bases, with 10 bases between. Profiled with immunoSEQ multiplex PCR; TCRdb holds only in-frame clones, not every one. The sample yields 200,000 to 250,000 clones, around 90% seen once. Sequenced: PBMCs or T cells enriched from blood (not recorded which). This chain links TRBV5-4 with TRBJ2-1, with a possible D match to TRBD1 (5 bases). This receptor was taken from a young man who had been exposed to COVID-19. This CDR3 reads CASSFQGREQFF. As DNA, the CDR3 is TGTGCCAGCAGCTTTCAGGGCCGGGAGCAGTTCTTC.